The clone carrying this TCR beta chain is a singleton in its sample. Antigen specificity is unknown. This CDR3 region has 16 residues. V lost 3 bases and J lost 2, with 14 bases in between. Germline V gene sequence: CDR1 SGDLS, CDR2 YYNGEE. The sample originates from a study of cytomegalovirus exposure and HLA in healthy donors. On the study more broadly: Approximately 180 million T cells yielded more than 95 million unique TCR beta sequences, as an earlier analysis found. Genotyping of 400 or so donors showed that roughly 80% belonged to the Caucasian-associated ancestry cluster. General study results and limits: A later analysis reportedly found fewer N-insertions in an Asian-associated ancestry cluster than the roughly 680-donor mean. According to an earlier analysis, most TCR beta V segments yielded productive rearrangements about 90% or about 30% of the time.

This PCR relied on a set of 60 Vbeta primers and 13 Jbeta primers. The assay was immunoSEQ multiplex PCR, and TCRdb's table has in-frame clones only and misses some. The sample includes some 85,000 clones, about four fifths seen only once; the top ten take approximately 2.1%. The receptor's source is a man between 18 and 29 years old in good health and CMV-seronegative. V is TRBV9 and J is TRBJ2-2, with D possibly TRBD1 on 5 matching bases. The sample taken for sequencing was PBMCs. In DNA form, the CDR3 reads TGTGCCAGCAGCGCTCAGGGATATTCTAACACCGGGGAGCTGTTTTTT. It specifies CASSAQGYSNTGELFF.